One sample yielded the 16 T cell receptor beta chains listed below, sequenced in a study of cytomegalovirus exposure and HLA in healthy donors. 60 Vbeta and 13 Jbeta primers were used in PCR. Produced via immunoSEQ multiplex PCR; TCRdb's table is partial and in-frame only. The sample has about 96,000 clones, 65% to 75% seen once. Sequencing was performed on PBMCs. The receptors stem from a female donor in good health and CMV-seropositive.

This clone showed up just once. The chain couples TRBV6-1 to TRBJ1-6; D remains ambiguous. V gave up 0 bases and J gave up 14 bases, with 20 bases separating them. The CDR3 has 16 residues. Germline CDR1 reads MNHNS; CDR2 reads SASEGT. The CDR3 DNA reads as TGTGCCAGCAGTGAAGCGGTAAGACACCCGCCCCTCACCCTCCACTTT. Its protein is CASSEAVRHPPLTLHF.

The rearrangement uses TRBV2 and TRBJ1-1; possibly TRBD1 for D (6 bases). CDR1 and CDR2 (germline): SNHLY, FYNNEI. The CDR3 is made up of 12 amino acids. Trimming shortened V by 11 bases and J by 6 bases, and 16 bases separated the two germline ends. CDR3 coding DNA: TGTGCCGGCACAGGGTCCGGCGCTGAAGCTTTCTTT. It encodes CAGTGSGAEAFF.

The chain carries TRBV30 and TRBJ2-7, with 11 bases that match TRBD1. The V and J ends lost 3 bases and 7 bases, in that order; junction bases with no gene match: 11. CDR1 is GTSNPN, CDR2 SVGIG, per germline (reference sequence). The CDR3 spans 15 residues. DNA for the CDR3: TGTGCCTGGAGACGACCGGGACAGGGGGAGGGAGAGCAGTACTTC. Its protein is CAWRRPGQGEGEQYF. Based on the CDR3 plus reference TRBV30 and TRBJ2-7, the full variable domain is SQTIHQWPATLVQPVGSPLSLECTVEGTSNPNLYWYRQAAGRGLQLLFYSVGIGQISSEVPQNLSASRPQDRQFILSSKKLLLSDSGFYLCAWRRPGQGEGEQYFGPGTRLTVT.

The rearrangement links TRBV5-1 to TRBJ2-7; tentatively, D is TRBD2 (6 bases). CDR3 size: 16 residues. Trimming shortened V by 7 bases and J by 3 bases, and 23 bases separated the two germline ends. Germline CDR1 reads SGHRS; CDR2 reads YFSETQ. CDR3: CASRGGVPNRGYEQYF. CDR3 bases: TGCGCCAGCCGCGGAGGGGTCCCAAATCGGGGCTACGAGCAGTACTTC.

The V gene is TRBV21-1, the J gene TRBJ2-7; the table's TRBD2 call for D was not verified on the DNA. TRBV21-1 is flagged as a pseudogene. The CDR3 spans 17 residues. This CDR3 is CASRGAGTSGRRLEQYF. The CDR3 coding sequence is TGTGCCAGCAGAGGTGCCGGGACTAGCGGGAGGAGGCTCGAGCAGTACTTC.

The rearrangement uses TRBV29-1 and TRBJ1-1; D possibly corresponds to TRBD1 (5 bases). There are 16 residues in the CDR3. V was pared by 0 bases and J by 4 bases, with 18 bases between. Germline CDR1 reads SQVTM; CDR2 reads ANQGSEA. The CDR3 protein is CSVEELGEERVTEAFF. The CDR3 DNA reads TGCAGCGTTGAAGAATTGGGGGAGGAGAGGGTCACTGAAGCTTTCTTT.

In its sample, this clone was seen once. The gene calls are TRBV5-4 and TRBJ2-3; 9 bases map to TRBD2. CDR3 length: 16 residues. Germline CDR1 and CDR2: SGHNT and YYREEE (reference sequence). V lost 5 bases to trimming and J lost 4 bases; unmatched junction nucleotides: 11. The CDR3 here is CASSPAGGRGADTQYF. The CDR3 DNA follows: TGTGCCAGCAGTCCAGCGGGAGGTCGAGGGGCAGATACGCAGTATTTT.

The J gene is TRBJ2-4, the V gene TRBV4-3; perhaps TRBD2 as D (5 bases). The V and J ends lost 1 base and 9 bases respectively, with 19 bases between them. Germline-derived CDR1 and CDR2 are LGHNA and YSLEER. The CDR3 spans 16 residues. CDR3 nucleotides: TGCGCCAGCAGCCAAGCTTTCCTGAGGGAATTCGGCATTCAGTACTTC. Translating gives CASSQAFLREFGIQYF.

The J gene is TRBJ2-5, the V gene TRBV4-2, with TRBD1 matching over 7 bases. This CDR3 contains 17 residues. The V gene end was trimmed by 3 bases and the J gene end by 1 base; junction bases not matched to a gene: 11. Germline CDR1 and CDR2: LGHNA and YNFKEQ. CDR3 nucleotide sequence: TGTGCCAGCAGCCACCACAAAGGGGCAGGGGGCCAAGAGACCCAGTACTTC. This gives the protein CASSHHKGAGGQETQYF.

The chain carries TRBV9 and TRBJ1-4; D perhaps matches TRBD1 (5 bases). The germline CDR1 and CDR2 sequences are SGDLS and YYNGEE. Trimming removed 3 bases at V and 3 bases at J, with 12 bases between. The CDR3 sequence is 15 residues long. Written as DNA, the CDR3 is TGTGCCAGCAGCGGGAGGGACGGTCCTAATGAAAAACTGTTTTTT. Protein sequence: CASSGRDGPNEKLFF.

The rearrangement uses TRBV6-5 and TRBJ1-1; 9 bases are shared with TRBD1. The germline V gene encodes CDR1 MNHEY and CDR2 SVGAGI. The trim removed 4 bases at V and 5 bases at J, leaving 8 bases unmatched. This CDR3 contains 15 residues. CDR3 region: CASSLSGQGRTEAFF. For the CDR3, the DNA is TGTGCCAGCAGTTTATCGGGACAGGGTAGAACTGAAGCTTTCTTT.

V and J are TRBV7-2 and TRBJ1-1; 7 nucleotides line up with TRBD1. V lost 3 bases and J lost 2; bases outside the gene matches: 3. This CDR3 is built from 14 residues. CDR1 and CDR2 (germline): SGHTA, FQGNSA. The CDR3: CASSFDRDNTEAFF. The CDR3 nucleotides read TGTGCCAGCAGCTTCGACAGGGACAACACTGAAGCTTTCTTT.

This clone was detected only a few times. The V and J genes are TRBV5-1 and TRBJ2-2, with D maybe TRBD1 (5 bases). The CDR3 loop spans 14 amino acids. In germline, CDR1 is SGHRS, CDR2 YFSETQ. Trimming took 6 bases from V and 1 from J, leaving 10 bases between them. This CDR3 is CASMEQENTGELFF. CDR3 in DNA: TGCGCCAGCATGGAACAGGAGAACACCGGGGAGCTGTTTTTT.

Points on this clone: Other DNA sequences in this sample translate to the same CDR3. This chain links TRBV30 with TRBJ2-5; D is unresolved. This CDR3 contains 13 residues. Germline V lookup: CDR1 GTSNPN, CDR2 SVGIG (reference sequence). V lost 3 bases to trimming and J lost 5 bases, with 13 bases between them. CDR3 sequence reads: CAWSRRVRETQYF. Here the CDR3 DNA reads TGTGCCTGGAGCCGACGAGTGCGGGAGACCCAGTACTTC.

This chain connects TRBV28 to TRBJ2-5; D not certain. The germline V gene has CDR1 MDHEN and CDR2 SYDVKM. The CDR3 is 14 amino acids. V lost 6 bases, J lost 7 bases, and 18 bases lay in between. The CDR3 region has the DNA TGTGCCAGCAGGTTGAATGTTGACCCGGGGACCCAGTACTTC. As protein: CASRLNVDPGTQYF.

This clone was seen a few times. The chain uses TRBV7-8 and TRBJ2-7; 16 bases agree with TRBD2. This CDR3 comprises 18 residues. With 1 base clipped from V and 5 bases from J, the junction kept 8 bases outside the gene matches. Germline V gives CDR1 SGHVS, CDR2 FQNEAQ. CDR3 amino acids: CASSLVTGTSGRGNEQYF. DNA of the CDR3: TGTGCCAGCAGCTTAGTAACCGGGACTAGCGGGAGGGGGAACGAGCAGTACTTC.